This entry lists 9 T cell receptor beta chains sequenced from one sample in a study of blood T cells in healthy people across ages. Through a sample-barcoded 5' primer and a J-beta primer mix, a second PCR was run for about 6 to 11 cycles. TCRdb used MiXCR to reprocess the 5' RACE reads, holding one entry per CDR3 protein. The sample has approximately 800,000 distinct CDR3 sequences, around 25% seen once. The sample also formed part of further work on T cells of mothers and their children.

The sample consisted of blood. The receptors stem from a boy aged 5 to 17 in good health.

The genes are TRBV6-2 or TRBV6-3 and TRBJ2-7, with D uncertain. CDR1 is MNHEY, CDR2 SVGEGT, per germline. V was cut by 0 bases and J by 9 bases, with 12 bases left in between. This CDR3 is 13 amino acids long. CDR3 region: CASSYSTRLMQYF. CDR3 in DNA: TGTGCCAGCAGTTACTCGACGAGATTGATGCAGTACTTC.

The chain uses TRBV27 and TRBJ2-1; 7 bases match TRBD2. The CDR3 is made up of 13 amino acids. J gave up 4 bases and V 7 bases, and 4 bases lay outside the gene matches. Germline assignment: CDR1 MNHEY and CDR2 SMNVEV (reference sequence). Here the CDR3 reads CASTRAGYNEQFF. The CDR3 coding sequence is TGTGCCAGCACCCGAGCGGGGTACAATGAGCAGTTCTTC.

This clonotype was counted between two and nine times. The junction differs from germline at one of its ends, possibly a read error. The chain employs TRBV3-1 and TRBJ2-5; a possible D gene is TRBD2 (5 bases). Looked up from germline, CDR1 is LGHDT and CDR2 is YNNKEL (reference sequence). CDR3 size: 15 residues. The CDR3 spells CASSQETMRIETQHF. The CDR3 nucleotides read TGTGCCAGCAGCCAAGAGACTATGCGGATAGAGACCCAGCACTTC.

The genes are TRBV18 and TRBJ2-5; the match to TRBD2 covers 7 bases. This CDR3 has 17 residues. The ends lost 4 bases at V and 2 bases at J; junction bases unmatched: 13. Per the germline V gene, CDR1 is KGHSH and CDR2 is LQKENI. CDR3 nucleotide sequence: TGTGCCAGCTCACTGATACCGGGACTAAAAACGCAAGAGACCCAGTACTTC. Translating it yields CASSLIPGLKTQETQYF.

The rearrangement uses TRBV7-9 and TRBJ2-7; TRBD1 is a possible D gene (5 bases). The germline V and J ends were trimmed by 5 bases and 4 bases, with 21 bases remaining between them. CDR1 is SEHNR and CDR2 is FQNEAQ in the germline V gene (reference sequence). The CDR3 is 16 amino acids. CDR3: CASSVDDSFFSYEQYF. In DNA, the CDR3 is TGTGCCAGCAGCGTAGATGACAGTTTCTTCAGTTACGAGCAGTACTTC.

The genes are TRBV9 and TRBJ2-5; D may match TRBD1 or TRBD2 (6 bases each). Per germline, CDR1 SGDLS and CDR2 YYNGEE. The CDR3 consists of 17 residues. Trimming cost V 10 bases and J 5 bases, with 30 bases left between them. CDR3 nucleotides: TGTGCCCCTTCGGGGGCAGGGCCTGGAACTCATTTCGAGACCCAGTACTTC. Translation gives CAPSGAGPGTHFETQYF.

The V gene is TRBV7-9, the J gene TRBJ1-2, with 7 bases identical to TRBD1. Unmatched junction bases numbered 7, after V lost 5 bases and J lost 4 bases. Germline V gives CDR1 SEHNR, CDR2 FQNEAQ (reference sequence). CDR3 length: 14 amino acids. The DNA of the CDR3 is TGTGCCAGCAGCAAGACAGGGTTGAGCTATGGCTACACCTTC. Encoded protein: CASSKTGLSYGYTF.

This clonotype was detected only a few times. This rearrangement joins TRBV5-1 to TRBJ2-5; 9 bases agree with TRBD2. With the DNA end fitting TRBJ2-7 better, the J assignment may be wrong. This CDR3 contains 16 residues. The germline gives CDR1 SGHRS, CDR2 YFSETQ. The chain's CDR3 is CASSSPSGAQTYEQYF. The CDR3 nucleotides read TGCGCCAGCAGTAGCCCTAGCGGGGCCCAAACCTACGAGCAGTACTTC.

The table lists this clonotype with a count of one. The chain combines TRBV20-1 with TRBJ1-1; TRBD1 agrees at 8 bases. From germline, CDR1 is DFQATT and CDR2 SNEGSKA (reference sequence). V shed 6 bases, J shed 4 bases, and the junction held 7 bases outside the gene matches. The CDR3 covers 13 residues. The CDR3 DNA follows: TGCAGTGCGCCGAGTGGGACAGGCACTGAAGCTTTCTTT. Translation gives CSAPSGTGTEAFF.